The 10 T cell receptor beta chains below were found in one sample sequenced in a study of T cell repertoires in aging, cancer and after chemotherapy. TCR beta rearrangements were amplified from peripheral blood genomic DNA. A mixed TRB-A/B primer pool amplified rearranged TRB by multiplex touch-down PCR. TCRdb re-derived calls from the multiplex PCR reads in MiXCR, one entry per CDR3 protein. The sample includes around 13,000 distinct CDR3 sequences, 21% of them seen just once. Sequencing was done on a sample of blood. The receptors derive from a human donor in good health.

The chain carries TRBV7-6 and TRBJ2-1, with D possibly matching TRBD1 (5 bases). Per germline, CDR1 SGHVS and CDR2 FNYEAQ. V gave up 1 base and J gave up 5 bases, with 21 bases separating them. This CDR3 has 18 amino acids. CDR3 region: CASSLDPPDRASHNEQFF. CDR3 DNA: TGTGCCAGCAGCTTAGATCCTCCTGACAGAGCTTCCCACAATGAGCAGTTCTTC.

The V gene is TRBV12-3 or TRBV12-4, the J gene TRBJ1-1, with D perhaps TRBD1 (6 bases). There are 14 residues in the CDR3. V was pared by 4 bases and J by 7 bases, with 16 bases between. CDR3 loop: CASSSIRDTGEAFF. CDR3 sequence (DNA): TGTGCCAGCAGTTCTATCCGGGACACGGGTGAAGCTTTCTTT.

This chain links TRBV6-5 with TRBJ2-3; D is ambiguous. With 4 bases removed from V and 6 bases from J, the gap between germline ends came to 8 bases. The CDR3 covers 12 residues. Germline CDR1 and CDR2: MNHEY and SVGAGI. The CDR3 loop reads CASSSGEDTQYF. The CDR3 nucleotides are TGTGCCAGCAGTTCGGGCGAGGATACGCAGTATTTT.

This clonotype was observed once. A junction boundary mismatches the germline segment, possibly from a read error. V is TRBV5-1 and J is TRBJ1-1, with TRBD2 identical over 8 bases. The DNA matches TRBJ2-1 better at its end, which makes the J call doubtful. The CDR3 length is 15 residues. Germline CDR1 is SGHRS and CDR2 is YFSETQ. The DNA of the CDR3 is TGTGCCAGCAGCTCAAGGACTAGCCTAGTCAGTGAGCAGTTCTTC. It is translated as CASSSRTSLVSEQFF.

By share, this clonotype counts as medium-sized. This chain uses TRBV6-5 with TRBJ2-1, with 7 bases aligning to TRBD1. The CDR3 runs 14 residues. V trimming: 6 bases; J trimming: 3 bases; junction bases outside the gene matches: 5. Germline assignment: CDR1 MNHEY and CDR2 SVGAGI. DNA of the CDR3: TGTGCCAGCAGCATAGGACAGGACTACAATGAGCAGTTCTTC. Encoded protein: CASSIGQDYNEQFF.

The CDR3, as DNA: TGTGCCAGCAGTTACTCGACTAGCCCTCTCCAGTATTTT. This codes for CASSYSTSPLQYF. This chain joins TRBV6-5 and TRBJ2-3, with 7 bases aligning to TRBD2. J lost 12 bases, V lost 0 bases, and 6 bases had no gene match. This CDR3 has 13 residues. Germline CDR1 and CDR2: MNHEY and SVGAGI.

This clonotype turned up a few times. This rearrangement joins TRBV7-3 to TRBJ2-5; 7 nucleotides line up with TRBD2. CDR3 size: 14 residues. Germline V gives CDR1 SGHTA, CDR2 FQGTGA. V was pared by 5 bases and J by 1 base, with 4 bases of the junction left unmatched. This CDR3 reads CASSPGGTQETQYF. The CDR3 DNA reads TGTGCCAGCAGCCCGGGGGGTACCCAAGAGACCCAGTACTTC.

The rearrangement uses TRBV4-3 and TRBJ1-2; TRBD1 matches at 9 bases. The CDR3 totals 14 residues. CDR1 and CDR2 from the germline V gene are LGHNA and YSLEER. V lost 2 bases and J lost 5; bases outside the gene matches: 3. The CDR3 sequence is CASSQTGGRYGYTF. CDR3 nucleotides: TGCGCCAGCAGCCAAACAGGGGGCAGGTATGGCTACACCTTC.

The CDR3 here is CATTRRQGLYNEQFF. In DNA form, the CDR3 reads TGTGCCACTACCCGACGACAGGGATTATACAATGAGCAGTTCTTC. The V and J genes are TRBV6-1 and TRBJ2-1; 7 bases are a match to TRBD1. After removal of 10 bases from V and 4 bases from J, the junction contained 13 bases not matched to a gene. This CDR3 region has 15 residues. Per germline, CDR1 MNHNS and CDR2 SASEGT.

The rearrangement joins TRBV7-2 to TRBJ1-1; the D is unclear. This CDR3 has 12 residues. Germline V lookup: CDR1 SGHTA, CDR2 FQGNSA. Trimming took off 1 base at V and 4 bases at J, with 4 bases between the two ends. Here the CDR3 reads CASSLGLTEAFF. CDR3 DNA: TGTGCCAGCAGCTTAGGGCTCACTGAAGCTTTCTTT.